These 3 T cell receptor beta chains originate from one sample sequenced in a study of blood T cells in healthy people across ages. A second PCR of 7 to 11 cycles used a sample-barcoded 5' primer and a J-beta primer mix. A single record per CDR3 protein comes from TCRdb applying MiXCR to the 5' RACE reads. The repertoire consists of about 800,000 distinct CDR3 sequences, with approximately 25% occurring once and the leading ten covering approximately 3.7%. This same sample was also part of a study on T cells of mothers and their children.

Material: blood. Source of these receptors: a boy aged 5-17 years in good health.

This chain joins TRBV27 and TRBJ2-1; no firm D call. This CDR3 spans 16 amino acids. Trimming cost V 5 bases and J 0 bases, with 14 bases left between them. CDR1 MNHEY and CDR2 SMNVEV come from the germline V gene (reference sequence). CDR3 sequence (DNA): TGTGCCAGCAGTCTTCAAGGCCTTAGCTCCTACAATGAGCAGTTCTTC. Residues: CASSLQGLSSYNEQFF.

The J gene is TRBJ2-5, the V gene TRBV11-1, with D possibly TRBD1 on 5 matching bases. Germline assignment: CDR1 SGHAT and CDR2 FQDESV (reference sequence). The V end lost 5 bases, the J end lost 5 bases, and 12 bases lay between the germline ends. The CDR3 has 13 amino acids. The CDR3 DNA follows: TGTGCCAGCAGCCTCAGGGATTTGGAGACCCAGTACTTC. It encodes CASSLRDLETQYF.

The rearrangement joins TRBV10-3 to TRBJ2-2; D is unclear. Per the germline V gene, CDR1 is ENHRY and CDR2 is SYGVKD. The ends were cut back, 0 bases at V and 4 bases at J, with 6 bases in the middle. The CDR3 length is 14 residues. CDR3 sequence: CAISESWGTGELFF. CDR3 sequence (DNA): TGTGCCATCAGTGAGTCGTGGGGCACCGGGGAGCTGTTTTTT.